This T cell receptor (beta chain) is from a study of blood T cell repertoires in COVID-19. At the level of the study: Italy, Spain and the United States were the sources of the convalescent and acute COVID-19 samples. In each case, the material was cDNA or gDNA derived from T cells, B-cell-depleted T cells, or PBMCs.

This clone was counted a few times. Using immunoSEQ multiplex PCR, the repertoire was profiled, and TCRdb retains in-frame clones only, with some absent. The sample lists fewer than 300,000 clones; roughly 89% were seen once. This TCR came from a young man with acute or convalescent COVID-19. Sequencing input: peripheral blood.

CDR3 residues: CASSFEGRDTRGYTF. The CDR3 region has the DNA TGTGCCAGCAGCTTTGAAGGGAGGGACACGAGGGGCTACACCTTC. This chain joins TRBV7-2 and TRBJ1-2; tentatively, D is TRBD1 (6 bases). The V and J ends lost 3 bases and 8 bases respectively, with 19 bases between them. The CDR3 has 15 residues. Germline CDR1 SGHTA, CDR2 FQGNSA.